This TCR beta chain derives from a study of T cell responses to AZD1222 COVID-19 vaccine (dated by TCRdb to about 2021). In terms of the full investigation: TCR sequencing was performed for 230 to 250 trial participants, of whom approximately 200 were given two doses of AZD1222 and around 25 were given two doses of MenACWY control vaccine. Trial participants were enrolled by age into 18-55, 56-69 and 70-plus year subgroups, with approximately 160, 26 and 62 TCR-sequenced participants respectively. The full study reports these points: Vaccine-associated CD4 TCRs spanned the whole spike protein, with dominant responses in regions 160-218 and 743-854. No day 14 peak-response samples were available, so repertoires were characterized only after the peak T cell response. Conclusions about previously exposed vaccinees are limited because only 6 or 7 AZD1222 recipients were SARS-CoV-2 seropositive at baseline. Reportedly, close to half of the unique spike-specific TCRs recognized epitopes lying outside the regions that are mutated in the B.1.351 and B.1.1.7 variants. Participants were mostly white British and included more females than males, and it was suggested by the authors that clonal diversity may have been underestimated. Spike-specific TCR breadth and depth rose significantly after two AZD1222 doses compared with day 0 and with MenACWY recipients. In the small 56-69-year group, the increase in depth fell short of significance, most likely because of low power.

The junction shows trimming of 2 bases on V and 4 bases on J, plus 5 bases between the germline ends. CDR1 is given as MDHEN and CDR2 as SYDVKM, both from the germline V gene. From the cysteine up to the phenylalanine, the CDR3 has a length of 13 residues. Of all the DNA, just the CDR3 is kept, 39 bases in frame from base 1. Remarks on this clone: Its antigen is still unknown. No base quality values were provided; no much bigger clone lies one nucleotide off.

The CDR3 regions of human TCRbeta chains were analyzed by immunosequencing. Per the source publication's procedure: Repertoire TCRs were matched against a reference library of SARS-CoV-2-specific TCRs generated with the MIRA antigen-specificity platform. Breadth meant the fraction of unique TCRs that were SARS-CoV-2-associated, whereas depth meant the fraction of total T cells that were SARS-CoV-2-associated. Each spike-specific TCR was assigned to its reactive spike region and to a CD4 or CD8 class using the MIRA data. Log10-transformed breadth and depth values were compared by one-way ANOVA with Sidak's multiple comparisons tests. TCRdb took this table from immuneACCESS and kept in-frame rearrangements with V and J called. Such tables lack part of the clones; where checked against another copy, unresolved V genes explain under half of the gap, and the rest is unexplained. The V and J calls and the clone size are those of that table, but D and trimming were determined from the DNA. The sample profile shows tens of thousands of clones; approximately 85% of them were found once. The ten largest clones represent roughly 29% of the sample.

The time point tag for this specimen amounts to: about 28 days (+/-7) after the second vaccine dose. The label giving this sample's treatment or condition can be read as: meningococcal conjugate vaccine given as trial control. Vaccinee samples were obtained from the UK trials COV001 and COV002, which included a single-blind randomized controlled phase 2/3 trial of AZD1222 (ChAdOx1 nCoV-19) in healthy adults. Trial participant PBMC samples were collected at day 0 and day 28 after the second dose for TCRbeta chain sequencing. The clonotype was recovered from an adult who received the MenACWY meningococcal vaccine as a control. The chain is assembled from TRBV28 and TRBJ2-2; the D gene cannot be named for sure. The sample in question was peripheral blood, obtained 28 days after the second dose of the MenACWY control vaccine. The encoded CDR3 is CASSLPGTGELFF. Here is the DNA: TGTGCCAGCAGTTTACCGGGCACCGGGGAGCTGTTTTTT.